These 15 T cell receptor beta chains came from one sample sequenced in a study of beta chain features in type 1 diabetes. Overall study results and limits: For Type 1 diabetes patients, all four CD4+ subsets carried TCRB CDR3s that were moderately but significantly shorter.

The entirety of the isolated RNA underwent reverse transcription, so expressed TCRB transcripts were sequenced. Using immunoSEQ multiplex PCR, the repertoire was profiled, and TCRdb retains in-frame clones only, with some absent. The data show around 250,000 clones, 20% seen once. The antigens for these receptors are not known. Material for sequencing was naive CD4+ T cells from blood. The source is a woman aged 40 to 50 with type 1 diabetes.

The J gene is TRBJ2-5, the V gene TRBV4-2, with 7 bases identical to TRBD1. The V and J ends lost 1 base and 2 bases, in that order; junction bases with no gene match: 1. Germline assignment: CDR1 LGHNA and CDR2 YNFKEQ. The CDR3 is 14 residues long. Written as DNA, the CDR3 is TGTGCCAGCAGCCAAGTGGGACAGCAAGAGACCCAGTACTTC. Translated, it gives CASSQVGQQETQYF.

This rearrangement joins TRBV28 to TRBJ2-7; TRBD1 might be the D (5 bases). This CDR3 has 16 amino acids. V was trimmed by 5 bases and J by 2 bases, leaving 19 bases between them. The germline gives CDR1 MDHEN, CDR2 SYDVKM. The CDR3 nucleotides are TGTGCCAGCAGTCCCACGAAGGGGTCACCTCCCTACGAGCAGTACTTC. It encodes CASSPTKGSPPYEQYF.

The chain couples TRBV7-2 to TRBJ1-1; D remains ambiguous. The ends were cut back, 1 base at V and 3 bases at J, with 6 bases in the middle. Germline lookup yields CDR1 SGHTA and CDR2 FQGNSA. The CDR3 consists of 13 residues. CDR3 coding DNA: TGTGCCAGCAGCTTAGGGGAGTACACTGAAGCTTTCTTT. Protein: CASSLGEYTEAFF. The whole variable domain, filled in from reference TRBV7-2 and TRBJ1-1, reads GAGVSQSPSNKVTEKGKDVELRCDPISGHTALYWYRQSLGQGLEFLIYFQGNSAPDKSGLPSDRFSAERTGGSVSTLTIQRTQQEDSAVYLCASSLGEYTEAFFGQGTRLTVV.

The chain recombines TRBV25-1 with TRBJ2-1, with 9 nucleotides matching TRBD1. The CDR3 is made up of 13 amino acids. From germline, CDR1 is MGHDK and CDR2 SYGVNS. The ends lost 6 bases at V and 7 bases at J; junction bases unmatched: 4. This CDR3 is CASRQGARNEQFF. The DNA of the CDR3 is TGTGCCAGCAGACAGGGGGCGCGGAATGAGCAGTTCTTC.

This clone came up once. The J gene is TRBJ2-7, the V gene TRBV19; 9 positions match TRBD2. The CDR3 runs to 14 residues. V shed 1 base and J 7 bases; nucleotides not matched to a gene: 5. Germline V CDR1 and CDR2: LNHDA, SQIVND (reference sequence). The CDR3 spells CASSIVAGDREQYF. CDR3 coding DNA: TGTGCCAGTAGTATAGTAGCGGGAGACCGGGAGCAGTACTTC.

V usage is TRBV7-3 and J usage is TRBJ2-1, with 8 bases lining up with TRBD1. Germline assignment: CDR1 SGHTA and CDR2 FQGTGA. The CDR3 consists of 15 residues. Trimming removed 4 bases from V and 4 bases from J; junction bases left unmatched: 6. In DNA, the CDR3 is TGTGCCAGCAGCTCGGACAGGGATCTATACAATGAGCAGTTCTTC. It yields the protein CASSSDRDLYNEQFF.

The chain links TRBV2 to TRBJ1-6; no definite D call. Germline values: CDR1 SNHLY, CDR2 FYNNEI. Trimming shortened V by 4 bases and J by 7 bases, and 14 bases separated the two germline ends. The CDR3 spans 15 residues. The CDR3 sequence: CASSGAGLTNSPLHF. The CDR3 nucleotides read TGTGCCAGCAGTGGGGCCGGACTGACCAATTCACCCCTCCACTTT.

The table lists this clone with a few counts. The chain employs TRBV29-1 and TRBJ2-7, with D possibly TRBD1 on 6 matching bases. Germline lookup yields CDR1 SQVTM and CDR2 ANQGSEA. V lost 3 bases and J 1 base, leaving 13 bases between the germline ends. The CDR3 length is 14 residues. CDR3 region: CSVDLTGYSYEQYF. The DNA for the CDR3 is TGCAGCGTTGACCTGACAGGCTATTCCTACGAGCAGTACTTC.

The J gene is TRBJ2-5, the V gene TRBV7-9, with no clear D. Germline values: CDR1 SEHNR, CDR2 FQNEAQ (reference sequence). Between the trimmed V and J ends, which lost 5 bases and 5 bases, there was a span of 9 bases. The CDR3 has 12 residues. The DNA of the CDR3 is TGTGCCAGCAGCCTGAGAGCGGAGACCCAGTACTTC. Translation gives CASSLRAETQYF.

This clone was seen more than once but under ten times. The genes are TRBV28 and TRBJ2-5; D is possibly TRBD2 (5 bases). Germline assignment: CDR1 MDHEN and CDR2 SYDVKM. This CDR3 contains 14 residues. The ends were cut back, 7 bases at V and 7 bases at J, with 19 bases in the middle. The DNA of the CDR3 is TGTGCCAGCACGCCTCCGTTCCCCGGAGGGACCCAGTACTTC. It codes for CASTPPFPGGTQYF. Looking up the rest from reference TRBV28 and TRBJ2-5 gives the full variable domain: DVKVTQSSRYLVKRTGEKVFLECVQDMDHENMFWYRQDPGLGLRLIYFSYDVKMKEKGDIPEGYSVSREKKERFSLILESASTNQTSMYLCASTPPFPGGTQYFGPGTRLLVL.

This clone has just a few counts. The V call is TRBV2, the J call TRBJ2-5; a weak D match, TRBD2 (6 bases). The ends were cut back, 7 bases at V and 9 bases at J, with 15 bases in the middle. This CDR3 comprises 12 residues. Germline V gene sequence: CDR1 SNHLY, CDR2 FYNNEI. The DNA of the CDR3 is TGTGCCAGCATCCTAAGGGGAGGAGCCCAGTACTTC. Translated, it gives CASILRGGAQYF.

This clone appeared a few times. The chain couples TRBV7-2 to TRBJ2-5; 8 positions agree with TRBD1. The germline CDR1 and CDR2 sequences are SGHTA and FQGNSA. The CDR3 covers 14 residues. Germline trimming cut 4 bases from V and 1 base from J; bases unmatched to any gene: 2. The CDR3 DNA sequence: TGTGCCAGCAGCTGGACAGGGAGCCAAGAGACCCAGTACTTC. Protein: CASSWTGSQETQYF.

Remarks on this clone: The sample has other DNA sequences that encode this CDR3 too. The genes are TRBV15 and TRBJ2-5, with D tentatively TRBD1 (6 bases). The CDR3 extends over 14 amino acids. Germline lookup yields CDR1 LNHNV and CDR2 YYDKDF (reference sequence). Trimming took off 0 bases at V and 1 base at J, with 6 bases between the two ends. The CDR3 DNA reads TGTGCCACCAGCAGAGACAGGGGCCAAGAGACCCAGTACTTC. Translation gives CATSRDRGQETQYF. The complete variable domain, with remaining parts taken from reference TRBV15 and TRBJ2-5, reads DAMVIQNPRYQVTQFGKPVTLSCSQTLNHNVMYWYQQKSSQAPKLLFHYYDKDFNNEADTPDNFQSRRPNTSFCFLDIRSPGLGDTAMYLCATSRDRGQETQYFGPGTRLLVL.

CDR3 DNA sequence: TGTGCCAGCAGCTTAGGGCGACAGGGCCACGAGCAGTACTTC. Translation: CASSLGRQGHEQYF. This chain connects TRBV11-2 to TRBJ2-7; 7 bases agree with TRBD1. The V gene end was trimmed by 1 base and the J gene end by 5 bases; junction bases not matched to a gene: 5. The V gene's germline CDR1 is SGHAT and CDR2 FQNNGV. This CDR3 comprises 14 residues.

This clone was seen only a few times. This sequence joins TRBV18 and TRBJ1-1; possibly TRBD1 for D (6 bases). Trimming stripped 4 bases from V and 5 bases from J, with 11 bases between. The CDR3 runs 13 residues. Looked up from germline, CDR1 is KGHSH and CDR2 is LQKENI. The CDR3 loop is CASSLQGWTEAFF. The CDR3 DNA reads TGTGCCAGCTCACTTCAGGGGTGGACTGAAGCTTTCTTT.